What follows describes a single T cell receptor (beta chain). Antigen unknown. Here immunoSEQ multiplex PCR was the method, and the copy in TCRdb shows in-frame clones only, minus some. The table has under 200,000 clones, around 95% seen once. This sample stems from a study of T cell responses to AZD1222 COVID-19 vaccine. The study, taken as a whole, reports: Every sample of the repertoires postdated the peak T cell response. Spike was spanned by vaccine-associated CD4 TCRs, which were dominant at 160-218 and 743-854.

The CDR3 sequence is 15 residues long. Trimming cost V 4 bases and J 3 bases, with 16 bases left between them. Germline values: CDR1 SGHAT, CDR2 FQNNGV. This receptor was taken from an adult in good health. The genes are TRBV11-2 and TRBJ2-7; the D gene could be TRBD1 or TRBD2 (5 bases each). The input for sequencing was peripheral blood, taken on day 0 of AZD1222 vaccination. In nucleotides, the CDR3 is TGTGCCAGCAGCTGGGGACCGTCCCGTTTCTACGAGCAGTACTTC. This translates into CASSWGPSRFYEQYF.